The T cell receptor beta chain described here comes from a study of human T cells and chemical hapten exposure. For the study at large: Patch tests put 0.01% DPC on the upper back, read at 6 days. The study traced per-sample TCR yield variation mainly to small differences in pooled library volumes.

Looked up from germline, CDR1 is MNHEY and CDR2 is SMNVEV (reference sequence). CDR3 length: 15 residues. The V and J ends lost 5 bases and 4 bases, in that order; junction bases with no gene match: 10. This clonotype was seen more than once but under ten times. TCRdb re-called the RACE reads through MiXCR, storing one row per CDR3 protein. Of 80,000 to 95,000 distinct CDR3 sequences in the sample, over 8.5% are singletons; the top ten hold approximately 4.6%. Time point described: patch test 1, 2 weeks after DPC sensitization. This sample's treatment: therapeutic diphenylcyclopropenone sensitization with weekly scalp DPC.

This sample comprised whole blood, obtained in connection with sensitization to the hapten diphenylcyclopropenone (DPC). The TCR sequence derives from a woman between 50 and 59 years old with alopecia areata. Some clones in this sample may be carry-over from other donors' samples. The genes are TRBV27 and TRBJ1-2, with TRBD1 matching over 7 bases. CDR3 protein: CASSRQTGLGYGYTF. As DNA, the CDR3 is TGTGCCAGCAGTAGACAGACAGGGTTGGGCTATGGCTACACCTTC.